The TCR beta chain under discussion was sequenced for a study of blood T cell repertoires in COVID-19. Study in general: Specimens from acute and convalescent COVID-19 originated in the United States, Italy and Spain. Sources were T cells, B-cell-depleted T cells, or PBMCs; the material itself was cDNA or gDNA.

Authors' data handling: Amplified reference gene primers provided the basis for estimating nucleated cell counts. Produced via immunoSEQ multiplex PCR; TCRdb's table is partial and in-frame only. That table gives V, J and clone size, and the DNA gave D and trimming. The sample consists of tens of thousands of clones, 70% to 90% of them appearing once. The germline CDR1 and CDR2 sequences are SGHRS and YFSETQ. The V end was cut by 0 bases, the J end by 2 bases, with 8 bases between. The CDR3 spans 14 residues. The genes are TRBV5-1 and TRBJ2-5; no clear D. The sequenced material came from peripheral blood. The TCR originated in a woman of 80 years or more with acute or convalescent COVID-19. The CDR3, as DNA: TGCGCCAGCAGCTTGGACGCCAGACAAGAGACCCAGTACTTC. Residues: CASSLDARQETQYF.